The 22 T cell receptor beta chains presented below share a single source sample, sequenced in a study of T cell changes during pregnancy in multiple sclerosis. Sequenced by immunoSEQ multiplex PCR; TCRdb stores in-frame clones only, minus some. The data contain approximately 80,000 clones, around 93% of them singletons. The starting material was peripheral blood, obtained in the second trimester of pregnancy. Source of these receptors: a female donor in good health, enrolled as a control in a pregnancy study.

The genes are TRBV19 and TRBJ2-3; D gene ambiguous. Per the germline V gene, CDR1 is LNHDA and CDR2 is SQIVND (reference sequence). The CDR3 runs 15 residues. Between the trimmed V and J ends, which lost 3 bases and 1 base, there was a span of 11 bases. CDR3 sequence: CASSIRRVGTDTQYF. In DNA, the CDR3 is TGTGCCAGTAGTATCAGACGGGTCGGCACAGATACGCAGTATTTT.

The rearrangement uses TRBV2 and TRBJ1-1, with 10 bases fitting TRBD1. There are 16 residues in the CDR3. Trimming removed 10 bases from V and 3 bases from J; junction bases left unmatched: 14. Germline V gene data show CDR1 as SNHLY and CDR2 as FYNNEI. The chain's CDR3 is CAISTGGASPDTEAFF. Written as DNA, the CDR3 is TGTGCCATATCGACAGGGGGCGCATCCCCTGACACTGAAGCTTTCTTT.

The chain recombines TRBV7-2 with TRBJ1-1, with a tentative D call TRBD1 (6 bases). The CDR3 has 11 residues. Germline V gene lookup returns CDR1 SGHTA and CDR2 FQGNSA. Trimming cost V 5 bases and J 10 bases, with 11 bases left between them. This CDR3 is CASSQGWAAFF. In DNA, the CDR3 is TGTGCCAGCAGCCAGGGGTGGGCAGCTTTCTTT.

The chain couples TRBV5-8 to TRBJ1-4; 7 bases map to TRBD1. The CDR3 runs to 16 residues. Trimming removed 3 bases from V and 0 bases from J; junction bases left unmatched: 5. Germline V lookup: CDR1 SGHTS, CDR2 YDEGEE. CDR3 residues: CASSSGQLTTNEKLFF. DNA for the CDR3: TGTGCCAGCAGCTCGGGACAGCTTACAACTAATGAAAAACTGTTTTTT.

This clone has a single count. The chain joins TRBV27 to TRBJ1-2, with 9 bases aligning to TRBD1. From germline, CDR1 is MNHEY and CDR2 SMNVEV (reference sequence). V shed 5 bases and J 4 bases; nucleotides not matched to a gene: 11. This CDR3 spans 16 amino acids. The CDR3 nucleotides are TGTGCCAGCAGTACCTTACAGGGGGCAAAGGGCTATGGCTACACCTTC. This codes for CASSTLQGAKGYGYTF.

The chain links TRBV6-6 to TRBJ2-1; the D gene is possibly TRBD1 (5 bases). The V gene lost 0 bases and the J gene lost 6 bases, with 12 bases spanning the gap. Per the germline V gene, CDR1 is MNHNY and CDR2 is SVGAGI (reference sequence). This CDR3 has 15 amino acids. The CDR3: CASSYSASQGNEQFF. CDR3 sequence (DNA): TGTGCCAGCAGTTACTCCGCTAGTCAGGGCAATGAGCAGTTCTTC.

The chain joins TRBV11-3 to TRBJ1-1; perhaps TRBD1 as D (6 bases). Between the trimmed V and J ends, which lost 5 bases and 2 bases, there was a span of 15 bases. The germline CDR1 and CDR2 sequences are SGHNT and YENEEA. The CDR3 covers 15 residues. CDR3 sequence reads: CASSLGGGANTEAFF. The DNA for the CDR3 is TGTGCCAGCAGCCTGGGCGGGGGGGCAAACACTGAAGCTTTCTTT.

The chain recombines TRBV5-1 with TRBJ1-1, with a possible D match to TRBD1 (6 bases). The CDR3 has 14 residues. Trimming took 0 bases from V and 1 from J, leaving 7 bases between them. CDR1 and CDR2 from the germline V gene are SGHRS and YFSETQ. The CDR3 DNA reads TGCGCCAGCAGCTTGGGACAGGCGAACACTGAAGCTTTCTTT. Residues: CASSLGQANTEAFF. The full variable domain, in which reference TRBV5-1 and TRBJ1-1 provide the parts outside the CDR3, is KAGVTQTPRYLIKTRGQQVTLSCSPISGHRSVSWYQQTPGQGLQFLFEYFSETQRNKGNFPGRFSGRQFSNSRSEMNVSTLELGDSALYLCASSLGQANTEAFFGQGTRLTVV.

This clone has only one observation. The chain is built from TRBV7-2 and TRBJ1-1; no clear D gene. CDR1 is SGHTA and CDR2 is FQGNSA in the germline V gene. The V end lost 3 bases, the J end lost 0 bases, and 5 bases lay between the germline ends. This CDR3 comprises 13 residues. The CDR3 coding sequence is TGTGCCAGCAGCTTGGGCATGAACACTGAAGCTTTCTTT. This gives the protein CASSLGMNTEAFF.

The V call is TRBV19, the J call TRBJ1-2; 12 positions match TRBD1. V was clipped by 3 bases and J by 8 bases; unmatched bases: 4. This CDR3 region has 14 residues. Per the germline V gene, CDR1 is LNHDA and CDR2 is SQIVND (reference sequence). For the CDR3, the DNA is TGTGCCAGTAGTATCGGGACAGGGGGCGAAGGCTACACCTTC. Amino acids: CASSIGTGGEGYTF.

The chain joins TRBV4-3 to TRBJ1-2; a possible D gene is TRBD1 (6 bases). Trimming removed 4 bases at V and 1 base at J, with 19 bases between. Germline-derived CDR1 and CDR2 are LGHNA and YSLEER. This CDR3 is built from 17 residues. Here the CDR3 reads CASSLGFTGTLNYGYTF. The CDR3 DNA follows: TGCGCCAGCAGCCTGGGGTTTACCGGGACACTTAACTATGGCTACACCTTC.

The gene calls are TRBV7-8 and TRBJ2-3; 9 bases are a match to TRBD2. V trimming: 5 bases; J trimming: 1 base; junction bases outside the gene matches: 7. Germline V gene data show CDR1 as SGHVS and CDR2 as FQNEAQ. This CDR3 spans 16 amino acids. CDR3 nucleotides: TGTGCCAGCAGCCCTAGGACTAGCGTGGGCACAGATACGCAGTATTTT. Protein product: CASSPRTSVGTDTQYF. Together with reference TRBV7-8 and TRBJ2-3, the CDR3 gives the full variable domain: GAGVSQSPRYKVAKRGQDVALRCDPISGHVSLFWYQQALGQGPEFLTYFQNEAQLDKSGLPSDRFFAERPEGSVSTLKIQRTQQEDSAVYLCASSPRTSVGTDTQYFGPGTRLTVL.

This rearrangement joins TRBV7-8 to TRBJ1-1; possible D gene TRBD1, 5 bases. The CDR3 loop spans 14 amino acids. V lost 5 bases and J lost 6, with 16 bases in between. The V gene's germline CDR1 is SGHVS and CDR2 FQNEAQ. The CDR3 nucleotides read TGTGCCAGCAGCGGGACTACCGGATCCTCTGAAGCTTTCTTT. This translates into CASSGTTGSSEAFF.

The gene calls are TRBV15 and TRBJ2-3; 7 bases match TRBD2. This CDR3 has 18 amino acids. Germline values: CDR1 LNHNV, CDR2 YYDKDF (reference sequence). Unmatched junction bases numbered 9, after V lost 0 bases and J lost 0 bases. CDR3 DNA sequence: TGTGCCACCAGCAGAGATGGGGTCCGGGGGGTTAGCACAGATACGCAGTATTTT. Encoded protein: CATSRDGVRGVSTDTQYF.

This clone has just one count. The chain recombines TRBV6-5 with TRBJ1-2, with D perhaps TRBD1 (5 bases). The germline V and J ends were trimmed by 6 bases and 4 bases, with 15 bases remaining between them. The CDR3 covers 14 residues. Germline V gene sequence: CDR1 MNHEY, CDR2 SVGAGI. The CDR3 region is CASSYDRDVYGYTF. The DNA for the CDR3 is TGTGCCAGCAGCTACGACAGAGACGTCTATGGCTACACCTTC.

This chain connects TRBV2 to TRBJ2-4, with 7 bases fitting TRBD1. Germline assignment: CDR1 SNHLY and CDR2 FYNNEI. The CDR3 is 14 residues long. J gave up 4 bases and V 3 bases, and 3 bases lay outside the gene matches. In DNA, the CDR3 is TGTGCCAGCAGTGATTTACAGGGGAAAAACATTCAGTACTTC. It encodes CASSDLQGKNIQYF.

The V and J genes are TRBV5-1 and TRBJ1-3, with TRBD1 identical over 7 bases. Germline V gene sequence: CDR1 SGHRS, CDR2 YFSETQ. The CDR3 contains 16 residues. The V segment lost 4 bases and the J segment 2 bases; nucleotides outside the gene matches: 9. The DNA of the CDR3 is TGCGCCAGCAGCCCCGCCGGAGGGGGCCCTGGAAACACCATATATTTT. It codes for CASSPAGGGPGNTIYF.

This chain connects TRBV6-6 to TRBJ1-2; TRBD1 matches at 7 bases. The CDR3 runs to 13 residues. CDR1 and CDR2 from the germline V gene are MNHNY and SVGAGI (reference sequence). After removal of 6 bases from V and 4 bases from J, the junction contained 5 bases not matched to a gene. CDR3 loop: CASSRTGFYGYTF. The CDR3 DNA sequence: TGTGCCAGCAGCCGGACAGGCTTCTATGGCTACACCTTC.

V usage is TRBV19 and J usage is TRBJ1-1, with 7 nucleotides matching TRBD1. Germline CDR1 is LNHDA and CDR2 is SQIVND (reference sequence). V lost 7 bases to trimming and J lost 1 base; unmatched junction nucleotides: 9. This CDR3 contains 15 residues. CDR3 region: CASNPSQGRNTEAFF. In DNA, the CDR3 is TGTGCCAGTAACCCCTCACAGGGGAGGAACACTGAAGCTTTCTTT.

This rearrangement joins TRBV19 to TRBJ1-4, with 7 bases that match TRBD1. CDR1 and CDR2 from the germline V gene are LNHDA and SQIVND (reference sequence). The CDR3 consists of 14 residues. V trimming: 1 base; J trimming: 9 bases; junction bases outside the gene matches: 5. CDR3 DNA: TGTGCCAGTAGTATAGTTCGGGACAGTCAAAAACTGTTTTTT. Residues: CASSIVRDSQKLFF. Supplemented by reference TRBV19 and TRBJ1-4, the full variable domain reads DGGITQSPKYLFRKEGQNVTLSCEQNLNHDAMYWYRQDPGQGLRLIYYSQIVNDFQKGDIAEGYSVSREKKESFPLTVTSAQKNPTAFYLCASSIVRDSQKLFFGSGTQLSVL.

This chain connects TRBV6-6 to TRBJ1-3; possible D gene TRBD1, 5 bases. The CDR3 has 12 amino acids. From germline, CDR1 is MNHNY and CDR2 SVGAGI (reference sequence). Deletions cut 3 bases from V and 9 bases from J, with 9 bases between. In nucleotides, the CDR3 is TGTGCCAGCAGTTATGGGGGGGGCACCATATATTTT. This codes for CASSYGGGTIYF.

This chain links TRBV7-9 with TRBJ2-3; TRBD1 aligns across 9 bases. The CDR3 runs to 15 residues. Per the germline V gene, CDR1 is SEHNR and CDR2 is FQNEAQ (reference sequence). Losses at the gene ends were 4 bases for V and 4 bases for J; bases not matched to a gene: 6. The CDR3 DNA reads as TGTGCCAGCAGCTCGCCGGACAGGGGACCAGATACGCAGTATTTT. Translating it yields CASSSPDRGPDTQYF.